The next 5 T cell receptor beta chains were all read from a single sample in a study of blood T cell repertoires in COVID-19. Assay used: immunoSEQ multiplex PCR; TCRdb lists only in-frame clones, some missing. The sample holds 150,000 to 170,000 clones, about three quarters seen once. The source material was peripheral blood. The receptors were sampled from a man older than 75 with acute or convalescent COVID-19.

This clone was seen a handful of times. The genes are TRBV11-2 and TRBJ1-1; TRBD1 aligns across 10 bases. CDR1 and CDR2 (germline): SGHAT, FQNNGV. CDR3 length equals 14 residues. With 3 bases clipped from V and 5 bases from J, the junction kept 3 bases outside the gene matches. In nucleotides, the CDR3 is TGTGCCAGCAGCTTGACAGGGGGCAGGACTGAAGCTTTCTTT. Encoded protein: CASSLTGGRTEAFF.

The chain links TRBV5-8 to TRBJ1-6; D is perhaps TRBD1 (5 bases). The CDR3 has 13 amino acids. The V and J ends lost 5 bases and 5 bases respectively, with 8 bases between them. The germline CDR1 and CDR2 sequences are SGHTS and YDEGEE. CDR3 loop: CASRTTDNSPLHF. CDR3 bases: TGTGCCAGCAGAACGACAGATAATTCACCCCTCCACTTT.

The chain employs TRBV5-1 and TRBJ2-7; 8 positions match TRBD1. V lost 7 bases to trimming and J lost 1 base; unmatched junction nucleotides: 4. Germline CDR1 and CDR2: SGHRS and YFSETQ. The CDR3 contains 13 residues. CDR3 in amino acids: CASAGTGSYEQYF. For the CDR3, the DNA is TGCGCCAGCGCCGGGACAGGATCCTACGAGCAGTACTTC.

This sequence joins TRBV27 and TRBJ1-2; TRBD1 is a possible D gene (5 bases). The germline CDR1 and CDR2 sequences are MNHEY and SMNVEV (reference sequence). Trimming removed 6 bases from V and 8 bases from J, with 19 bases in between. This CDR3 is 14 amino acids long. CDR3 nucleotide sequence: TGTGCCAGCAGGAGTAGAGCGGGGGGTCAGGGCTACACCTTC. The encoded protein is CASRSRAGGQGYTF.

V gene TRBV5-1 combines with J gene TRBJ2-5; 9 nucleotides match TRBD2. This CDR3 region has 14 residues. Germline CDR1 reads SGHRS; CDR2 reads YFSETQ. V shed 3 bases, J shed 1 base, and the junction held 1 base outside the gene matches. The CDR3 region has the DNA TGCGCCAGCAGCTCGACTAGCGGCCAAGAGACCCAGTACTTC. This gives the protein CASSSTSGQETQYF. The entire variable domain, with the rest obtained from reference TRBV5-1 and TRBJ2-5, is as follows: KAGVTQTPRYLIKTRGQQVTLSCSPISGHRSVSWYQQTPGQGLQFLFEYFSETQRNKGNFPGRFSGRQFSNSRSEMNVSTLELGDSALYLCASSSTSGQETQYFGPGTRLLVL.